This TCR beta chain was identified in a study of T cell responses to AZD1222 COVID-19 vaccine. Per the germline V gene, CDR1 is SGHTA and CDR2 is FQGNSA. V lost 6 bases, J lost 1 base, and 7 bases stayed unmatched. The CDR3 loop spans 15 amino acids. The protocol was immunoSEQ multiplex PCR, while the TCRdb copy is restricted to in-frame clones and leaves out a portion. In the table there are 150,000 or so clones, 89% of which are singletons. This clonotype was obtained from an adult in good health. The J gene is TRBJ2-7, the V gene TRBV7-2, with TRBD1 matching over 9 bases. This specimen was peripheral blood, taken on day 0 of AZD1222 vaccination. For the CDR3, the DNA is TGTGCCAGCAGGAAATCCGGGACAGGGTCCTACGAGCAGTACTTC. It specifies CASRKSGTGSYEQYF. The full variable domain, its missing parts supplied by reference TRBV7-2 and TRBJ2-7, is GAGVSQSPSNKVTEKGKDVELRCDPISGHTALYWYRQSLGQGLEFLIYFQGNSAPDKSGLPSDRFSAERTGGSVSTLTIQRTQQEDSAVYLCASRKSGTGSYEQYFGPGTRLTVT.